Listed below are T cell receptor beta chains from one sample, sequenced in a study of T cell responses to AZD1222 COVID-19 vaccine. TCRdb's copy holds only in-frame clones and misses some; the assay was immunoSEQ multiplex PCR. The sample yields about 120,000 clones, 90% seen once. Specimen: peripheral blood, collected 28 days after the second dose of the MenACWY control vaccine. The origin of the receptors is an adult who received the MenACWY meningococcal vaccine as a control. Both conserved end residues are part of each CDR3. A D gene is named only where the DNA matches it firmly. Expanded clones are given a class, and other clones once, few, many or no size at all.

j_gene: TRBJ1-1; v_gene: TRBV20-1; d_gene: NA; abundance: NA; CDR3nt: TGCAGTGCCACCCAGGGGCCGGAAGCTTTCTTT; CDR3aa: CSATQGPEAFF
j_gene: TRBJ2-5; v_gene: TRBV4-3; d_gene: NA; abundance: NA; CDR3nt: TGCGCCAGCAGCCAAGCTGTCAACTACCAAGAGACCCAGTACTTC; CDR3aa: CASSQAVNYQETQYF
j_gene: TRBJ2-7; v_gene: TRBV10-1; d_gene: TRBD2; abundance: NA; CDR3nt: TGCGCCAGCAGTGAGCCGCTAGCGGGGTGGGACTACGAGCAGTACTTC; CDR3aa: CASSEPLAGWDYEQYF
j_gene: TRBJ1-4; v_gene: TRBV12-3/TRBV12-4; d_gene: NA; abundance: NA; CDR3nt: TGTGCCAGCAGTTACTCCAGGTTAGATAAGCTGTTTTTT; CDR3aa: CASSYSRLDKLFF
j_gene: TRBJ2-1; v_gene: TRBV6-5; d_gene: NA; abundance: NA; CDR3nt: TGTGCCAGCCGCCGTGATCCCCTCGATGAGCAGTTCTTC; CDR3aa: CASRRDPLDEQFF
j_gene: TRBJ1-2; v_gene: TRBV28; d_gene: NA; abundance: NA; CDR3nt: TGTGCCAGCAGCTCTGGGAATGACTATGGCTACACCTTC; CDR3aa: CASSSGNDYGYTF
j_gene: TRBJ1-5; v_gene: TRBV10-3; d_gene: NA; abundance: NA; CDR3nt: TGTGCCATCAGTGAGTCGGGTCGCGGGGAAGGGGCAAATCAGCCCCAGCATTTT; CDR3aa: CAISESGRGEGANQPQHF
j_gene: TRBJ2-2; v_gene: TRBV5-1; d_gene: TRBD2; abundance: NA; CDR3nt: TGCGCCAGCAGCTTGGAATCCGGACTAGCGGGAGATTTCCGGGAGCTGTTTTTT; CDR3aa: CASSLESGLAGDFRELFF
j_gene: TRBJ2-1; v_gene: TRBV5-6; d_gene: NA; abundance: NA; CDR3nt: TGTGCCAGCAGCCCGATCGAGTGGTCGTACAATGAGCAGTTCTTC; CDR3aa: CASSPIEWSYNEQFF
j_gene: TRBJ1-5; v_gene: TRBV7-9; d_gene: TRBD1; abundance: NA; CDR3nt: TGTGCGACGGGGCCAGGGGGTTATAGCAATCAGCCCCAGCATTTT; CDR3aa: CATGPGGYSNQPQHF
j_gene: TRBJ1-5; v_gene: TRBV19; d_gene: TRBD1; abundance: once; CDR3nt: TGTGCCAGTAAAAACTCACTCAAGGCAGGGGGAAATCAGCCCCAGCATTTT; CDR3aa: CASKNSLKAGGNQPQHF
j_gene: TRBJ2-7; v_gene: TRBV28; d_gene: NA; abundance: NA; CDR3nt: TGTGCCAGCAGTTTACCGGCAACCTACGAGCAGTACTTC; CDR3aa: CASSLPATYEQYF
j_gene: TRBJ1-2; v_gene: TRBV6-5; d_gene: NA; abundance: NA; CDR3nt: TGTGCCAGCAGCTCGCTGCTGAGGGACCATGGCTACACCTTC; CDR3aa: CASSSLLRDHGYTF
j_gene: TRBJ2-2; v_gene: TRBV13; d_gene: TRBD2; abundance: NA; CDR3nt: TGTGCCAGCAGCTCCCTCATACCCCCCAGACTAGCGGGAGAGAACACCGGGGAGCTGTTTTTT; CDR3aa: CASSSLIPPRLAGENTGELFF
j_gene: TRBJ2-7; v_gene: TRBV29-1; d_gene: TRBD2; abundance: NA; CDR3nt: TGCAGCGCCGAATTGACTAGCGCACCTTACGAGCAGTACTTC; CDR3aa: CSAELTSAPYEQYF
j_gene: TRBJ1-1; v_gene: TRBV6-5; d_gene: NA; abundance: NA; CDR3nt: TGTGCCAGCTCATATAGGGGGGGGAACACTGAAGCTTTCTTT; CDR3aa: CASSYRGGNTEAFF
j_gene: TRBJ2-3; v_gene: TRBV6-6; d_gene: NA; abundance: NA; CDR3nt: TGTGCCAGCAGTGGCGGGACAAATACGCAGTATTTT; CDR3aa: CASSGGTNTQYF
j_gene: TRBJ2-5; v_gene: TRBV28; d_gene: NA; abundance: NA; CDR3nt: TGTGCCAGCAGTTTATCAGAGACAGGGAGGGCAGAGACCCAGTACTTC; CDR3aa: CASSLSETGRAETQYF
j_gene: TRBJ2-3; v_gene: TRBV7-6; d_gene: TRBD2; abundance: NA; CDR3nt: TGTGCCAGCAGCTTAGTTGGTCTGGCGGGAGGTACAGATACGCAGTATTTT; CDR3aa: CASSLVGLAGGTDTQYF
j_gene: TRBJ1-2; v_gene: TRBV2; d_gene: TRBD1; abundance: NA; CDR3nt: TGTGCCAGCAGCAGGACCGGGACAGACTATGGCTACACCTTC; CDR3aa: CASSRTGTDYGYTF
j_gene: TRBJ1-2; v_gene: TRBV18; d_gene: TRBD1; abundance: NA; CDR3nt: TGTGCCAGCTCATTAGACAGGGCTGCTAACTATGGCTACACCTTC; CDR3aa: CASSLDRAANYGYTF
j_gene: TRBJ2-5; v_gene: TRBV15; d_gene: NA; abundance: NA; CDR3nt: TGTGCCACAGACGAGACGGGGAAGCAAGAGACCCAGTACTTC; CDR3aa: CATDETGKQETQYF
j_gene: TRBJ2-2; v_gene: TRBV24-1; d_gene: NA; abundance: NA; CDR3nt: TGTGCCACCAGTGACCCCATGGGTACCGGGGAGCTGTTTTTT; CDR3aa: CATSDPMGTGELFF
j_gene: TRBJ1-5; v_gene: TRBV10-3; d_gene: NA; abundance: few; CDR3nt: TGTGCCATCAGTGAGCGCAGTAGCGAAAATCAGCCCCAGCATTTT; CDR3aa: CAISERSSENQPQHF
j_gene: TRBJ2-5; v_gene: TRBV5-6; d_gene: TRBD2; abundance: NA; CDR3nt: TGTGCCAGCAGCTTTACTAGCGGGGGGCTGCGGCGAGAGACCCAGTACTTC; CDR3aa: CASSFTSGGLRRETQYF
j_gene: TRBJ1-2; v_gene: TRBV28; d_gene: NA; abundance: NA; CDR3nt: TGTGCCAGCAGTCGACCAGGGGTGGCTAACTATGGCTACACCTTC; CDR3aa: CASSRPGVANYGYTF
j_gene: TRBJ2-6; v_gene: TRBV21-1; d_gene: NA; abundance: once; CDR3nt: TGTGCCAGCAGCTCTCGGACAGGGACGGAACCTGGGGCCAACGTCCTGACTTTC; CDR3aa: CASSSRTGTEPGANVLTF
j_gene: TRBJ2-3; v_gene: TRBV4-2; d_gene: TRBD1; abundance: once; CDR3nt: TGTGCCAGCAGCTACTCAGGGGGCGTAACAGATACGCAGTATTTT; CDR3aa: CASSYSGGVTDTQYF
j_gene: TRBJ2-3; v_gene: TRBV5-1; d_gene: TRBD2; abundance: NA; CDR3nt: TGCGCCACCAGCGTAGCGGGCGATACGCAGTATTTT; CDR3aa: CATSVAGDTQYF
j_gene: TRBJ1-6; v_gene: TRBV5-4; d_gene: NA; abundance: NA; CDR3nt: TGTGCCAGCAGCTATAGGACGGGGAAGAATTCACCCCTCCACTTT; CDR3aa: CASSYRTGKNSPLHF
j_gene: TRBJ2-5; v_gene: TRBV5-1; d_gene: NA; abundance: NA; CDR3nt: TGCGCCAGCAGCTCTACCGGAGGGGGCCAAGAGACCCAGTACTTC; CDR3aa: CASSSTGGGQETQYF
j_gene: TRBJ2-1; v_gene: TRBV9; d_gene: TRBD2; abundance: NA; CDR3nt: TGTGCCAGCGGACTAGCGGGATACAATGAGCAGTTCTTC; CDR3aa: CASGLAGYNEQFF
j_gene: TRBJ1-3; v_gene: TRBV28; d_gene: NA; abundance: NA; CDR3nt: TGTGCCAGCAGTTTACCTATGTCGGGGTTCTCTGGAAACACCATATATTTT; CDR3aa: CASSLPMSGFSGNTIYF
j_gene: TRBJ2-7; v_gene: TRBV14; d_gene: NA; abundance: NA; CDR3nt: TGTGCCAGCAGCCAAGACCTGATCGACTCGGGCGAGCAGTACTTC; CDR3aa: CASSQDLIDSGEQYF
j_gene: TRBJ1-1; v_gene: TRBV12-3/TRBV12-4; d_gene: NA; abundance: once; CDR3nt: TGTGCCAGCAGTTTAGATGAGAACACTGAAGCTTTCTTT; CDR3aa: CASSLDENTEAFF
j_gene: TRBJ1-6; v_gene: TRBV20-1; d_gene: NA; abundance: once; CDR3nt: TGCAGTGCTAGTGCAGGGTGGGGTTCACCCCTCCACTTT; CDR3aa: CSASAGWGSPLHF
j_gene: TRBJ2-1; v_gene: TRBV5-4; d_gene: NA; abundance: once; CDR3nt: TGTGCCAGCAGCGTACAGCACAATGAGCAGTTCTTC; CDR3aa: CASSVQHNEQFF
j_gene: TRBJ1-1; v_gene: TRBV19; d_gene: TRBD1; abundance: NA; CDR3nt: TGTGCCAGTAGCCCGTCGCCATCGACAGGGGAGAACACTGAAGCTTTCTTT; CDR3aa: CASSPSPSTGENTEAFF
j_gene: TRBJ1-6; v_gene: TRBV9; d_gene: NA; abundance: NA; CDR3nt: TGTGCCAGCAGCGTCACGGGGAATTCACCCCTCCACTTT; CDR3aa: CASSVTGNSPLHF
j_gene: TRBJ1-6; v_gene: TRBV7-6; d_gene: TRBD1; abundance: NA; CDR3nt: TGTGCCAGCAGCTCGGAAGACAGGGGGGGTTCACCCCTCCACTTT; CDR3aa: CASSSEDRGGSPLHF
j_gene: TRBJ2-1; v_gene: TRBV3-1/TRBV3-2; d_gene: TRBD2; abundance: once; CDR3nt: TGTGCCAGCAGCCCTAGTTACACAACTAGCGGGAAGGTCAATGAGCAGTTCTTC; CDR3aa: CASSPSYTTSGKVNEQFF
j_gene: TRBJ2-3; v_gene: TRBV5-1; d_gene: TRBD2; abundance: NA; CDR3nt: TGCGCCAGCAGCTTGGAGGGGACTAGCGGGGGTGGGACGCAGTATTTT; CDR3aa: CASSLEGTSGGGTQYF
j_gene: TRBJ2-1; v_gene: TRBV2; d_gene: NA; abundance: NA; CDR3nt: TGTGCCAGCAGTGAGGAGCGGAGCTCCTACAATGAGCAGTTCTTC; CDR3aa: CASSEERSSYNEQFF
j_gene: TRBJ1-2; v_gene: TRBV5-1; d_gene: TRBD1; abundance: once; CDR3nt: TGCGCCAGCAGCTTGGCTAAATCCGGGACAGGGGGCGGCTATGGCTACACCTTC; CDR3aa: CASSLAKSGTGGGYGYTF
j_gene: TRBJ1-5; v_gene: TRBV28; d_gene: TRBD1; abundance: NA; CDR3nt: TGTGCCAGCAGGCCGGGACAGAACATTCAGCCCCAGCATTTT; CDR3aa: CASRPGQNIQPQHF
j_gene: TRBJ2-1; v_gene: TRBV28; d_gene: NA; abundance: NA; CDR3nt: TGTGCCAGCAGTTTCCGGGATATCGTTTGGGATGAGCAGTTCTTC; CDR3aa: CASSFRDIVWDEQFF
j_gene: TRBJ1-2; v_gene: TRBV30; d_gene: NA; abundance: NA; CDR3nt: TGTGCCTGGAGGGACTTAGCCTATGGCTACACCTTC; CDR3aa: CAWRDLAYGYTF
j_gene: TRBJ1-2; v_gene: TRBV28; d_gene: TRBD1; abundance: NA; CDR3nt: TGTGCCAGCAGTCACCTCTTCCAGGGGACAGGGGGCGCGGGCTACACCTTC; CDR3aa: CASSHLFQGTGGAGYTF